This T cell receptor beta chain was identified during a study of CD8+CD57+ T cells in acquired aplastic anemia. Genomic DNA provided the template from which TCR beta VDJ and CDR3 profiles were obtained. TCRdb re-called the reads with MiXCR, one entry per CDR3 protein. Of 150,000 to 200,000 distinct CDR3 sequences in the sample, about 60% are singletons; the top ten hold roughly 42%. This CDR3 has 15 amino acids. Trimming stripped 3 bases from V and 6 bases from J, with 16 bases between. In germline, CDR1 is SGHRS, CDR2 YFSETQ. As for this clonotype: The antigen is unknown.

Overall study findings and caveats: Between patients and controls, approximately 29 CD8+ CDR3 sequences were found in common. Patient and control CD8+ Simpson's diversity was not significantly different.

This TCR was recovered from a human donor in good health. The genes are TRBV5-1 and TRBJ2-1; no reliable D call. Sequencing was done on a sample of sorted CD4+, CD8+, or CD8+CD57+ T cells (not recorded which) from PBMCs. CDR3 in amino acids: CASSYGPSGGNEQFF. In DNA form, the CDR3 reads TGCGCCAGCAGCTACGGGCCCTCGGGCGGCAATGAGCAGTTCTTC.